The rows below give T cell receptor beta chains drawn from one sample of a study of cytotoxic CD8 clonotypes in ibrutinib-treated CLL. Assay used: immunoSEQ multiplex PCR; TCRdb lists only in-frame clones, some missing. This sample has some 150,000 clones, with around 77% found just once. The source material was PBMCs, sampled after 12 months of ibrutinib treatment. The origin of the receptors is a human donor with chronic lymphocytic leukemia. Both conserved end residues are trimmed from each CDR3. The order of the fields is V gene, J gene, CDR3 protein.

V gene: TRBV6-1
J gene: TRBJ2-7
CDR3 protein: ASSDPHAGPYEQY

V gene: TRBV19
J gene: TRBJ1-2
CDR3 protein: ASSISQGNYGYT

V gene: TRBV18
J gene: TRBJ2-4
CDR3 protein: ASSQGQGNIQY

V gene: TRBV21-1
J gene: TRBJ1-5
CDR3 protein: ASSKKVRGRLSPCQPQH

V gene: TRBV2
J gene: TRBJ2-7
CDR3 protein: ASSVPGGVEAEQY

V gene: TRBV30
J gene: TRBJ1-4
CDR3 protein: AWGDRANEKLF

V gene: TRBV4-2
J gene: TRBJ2-1
CDR3 protein: ASSLTGTGNNEQF

V gene: TRBV29-1
J gene: TRBJ1-5
CDR3 protein: SVTGTGGSGQPQH

V gene: TRBV7-3
J gene: TRBJ1-1
CDR3 protein: ASSLSGFRDRDPAF

V gene: TRBV4-2
J gene: TRBJ1-5
CDR3 protein: ASSQEGAGNQPQH

V gene: TRBV28
J gene: TRBJ1-2
CDR3 protein: ASSSSINYGYT

V gene: TRBV28
J gene: TRBJ2-1
CDR3 protein: ASSFGGAGYTEQF

V gene: TRBV28
J gene: TRBJ2-4
CDR3 protein: ASSFSGGARNIQY

V gene: TRBV28
J gene: TRBJ2-7
CDR3 protein: ASKRAGYEQY

V gene: TRBV11-3
J gene: TRBJ2-1
CDR3 protein: ASSPRREYMAGDNEQF

V gene: TRBV14
J gene: TRBJ1-1
CDR3 protein: ASSQRRGGAF

V gene: TRBV5-6
J gene: TRBJ1-6
CDR3 protein: ASSLGVRAYSPLH

V gene: TRBV7-5
J gene: TRBJ2-2
CDR3 protein: ASSFYTGELF

V gene: TRBV7-2
J gene: TRBJ1-3
CDR3 protein: ASSPLGGSGNTIY

V gene: TRBV7-2
J gene: TRBJ1-6
CDR3 protein: ASTLRAGGFGSPLH

V gene: TRBV27
J gene: TRBJ2-5
CDR3 protein: ASSFGPATGEETQY

V gene: TRBV7-8
J gene: TRBJ1-1
CDR3 protein: ASRAGVTEAF

V gene: TRBV7-9
J gene: TRBJ2-1
CDR3 protein: ASSLKDYNYNEQF

V gene: TRBV19
J gene: TRBJ2-3
CDR3 protein: ASSNPGLPFEQY

V gene: TRBV29-1
J gene: TRBJ2-3
CDR3 protein: SVVFSLHTDTQY

V gene: TRBV5-6
J gene: TRBJ1-1
CDR3 protein: ASSAGMGTEAF

V gene: TRBV5-6
J gene: TRBJ2-3
CDR3 protein: ASSGGSGSTDTQY

V gene: TRBV29-1
J gene: TRBJ2-3
CDR3 protein: SVDEWADTQY

V gene: TRBV7-2
J gene: TRBJ2-7
CDR3 protein: ASSSFYEQY

V gene: TRBV30
J gene: TRBJ1-5
CDR3 protein: AWSDEGGSSNQPQH

V gene: TRBV5-5
J gene: TRBJ2-2
CDR3 protein: ASSLTDRSRELF

V gene: TRBV5-6
J gene: TRBJ2-7
CDR3 protein: ASSVLGTTGSYEQY

V gene: TRBV4-3
J gene: TRBJ2-5
CDR3 protein: ASSVHRVVGETQY

V gene: TRBV6-5
J gene: TRBJ1-2
CDR3 protein: ASTTNEGDYGYT

V gene: TRBV5-1
J gene: TRBJ2-3
CDR3 protein: ASSPVRPGITDTQY

V gene: TRBV28
J gene: TRBJ2-2
CDR3 protein: ASSFSRELF